This TCR beta chain was sequenced during a study of control samples from healthy donors and cancer patients. The CDR3 covers 17 residues. Looked up from germline, CDR1 is SGHVS and CDR2 is FNYEAQ. Germline trimming cut 0 bases from V and 6 bases from J; bases unmatched to any gene: 8. Clones were read by immunoSEQ multiplex PCR, and TCRdb kept only the in-frame ones, dropping some. The table shows under 75,000 clones, with over 75% occurring only once. This sequence was found in a woman aged 45-65 years with colorectal cancer. Sequenced sample: PBMCs. The chain joins TRBV7-6 to TRBJ2-1; 10 bases map to TRBD2. This CDR3 is CASSLAGGLASLNEQFF. The CDR3 DNA follows: TGTGCCAGCAGCTTAGCAGGGGGACTAGCGAGTCTCAATGAGCAGTTCTTC.